A single count supports the clone carrying this T cell receptor (beta chain). The antigen remains unidentified. This CDR3 is built from 14 residues. Germline assignment: CDR1 SNHLY and CDR2 FYNNEI. Trimming shortened V by 4 bases and J by 2 bases, and 12 bases separated the two germline ends. This record belongs to a study of Ad26.COV2.S vaccination and SARS-CoV-2 variants. Study-wide results and limits: The placebo group had lower spike-specific TCR breadth than the vaccine recipients did. It was reported that spike-specific CD8+ and CD4+ T cell responses were substantially broad after vaccination.

TCRdb's table, derived via immunoSEQ multiplex PCR, lists solely in-frame clones and lacks some. Of 350,000 to 450,000 clones listed, around 92% are singletons. The treatment denotes: roughly 20 received Ad26.COV2.S at low or high dose, single or two shots; about 5 received placebo; per-sample allocation not given. All samples were drawn on day 63, counting from the first vaccine or placebo injection. This TCR was sampled from a person aged 18 to 59 who received the Ad26.COV2.S COVID-19 vaccine or a placebo. This rearrangement joins TRBV2 to TRBJ2-7; a possible D gene is TRBD2 (6 bases). Sequenced material: peripheral blood, taken in a trial of Ad26.COV2.S vaccine versus placebo. The CDR3: CASSGGLPTYEQYF. As DNA, the CDR3 is TGTGCCAGCAGTGGCGGACTACCAACCTACGAGCAGTACTTC.